This T cell receptor beta chain was obtained from a study of cytomegalovirus exposure and HLA in healthy donors. Overall study results and limits: Specific recognition of CMV antigens was confirmed in vitro for a few chains (all CMV-associated).

Concerning this clone itself: What it recognizes is unknown.

Germline CDR1 is SGHNT and CDR2 is YYREEE (reference sequence). The CDR3 is made up of 15 amino acids. V was shortened by 0 bases and J by 8 bases, with 17 bases between the two germline ends. 13 Jbeta primers and 60 Vbeta primers were used for the PCR. Profiled with immunoSEQ multiplex PCR; TCRdb holds only in-frame clones, not every one. The repertoire table contains roughly 34,000 clones. This TCR was recovered from a woman in her thirties or forties in good health and CMV-seropositive. Sequencing was performed on PBMCs. The rearrangement uses TRBV5-4 and TRBJ1-2; D might be TRBD1 (5 bases). CDR3 sequence (DNA): TGTGCCAGCAGCTTGGAACCTTTACAGGCCCTGGGCTACACCTTC. Translation gives CASSLEPLQALGYTF. Full variable domain (outside the CDR3, taken from reference TRBV5-4 and TRBJ1-2): ETGVTQSPTHLIKTRGQQVTLRCSSQSGHNTVSWYQQALGQGPQFIFQYYREEENGRGNFPPRFSGLQFPNYSSELNVNALELDDSALYLCASSLEPLQALGYTFGSGTRLTVV.